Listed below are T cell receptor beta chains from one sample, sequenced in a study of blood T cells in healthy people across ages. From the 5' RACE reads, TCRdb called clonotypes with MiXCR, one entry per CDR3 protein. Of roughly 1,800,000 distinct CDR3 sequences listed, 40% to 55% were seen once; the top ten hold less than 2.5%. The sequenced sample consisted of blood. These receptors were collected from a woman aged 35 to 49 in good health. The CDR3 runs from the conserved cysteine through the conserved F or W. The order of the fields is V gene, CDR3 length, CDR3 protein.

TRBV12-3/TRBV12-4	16	CASSPRTGDPNTEAFF
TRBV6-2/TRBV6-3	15	CASRKLAGGTDEQFF
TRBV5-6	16	CASSPAKIGDTGELFF
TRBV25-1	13	CASSEVNSYEQYF
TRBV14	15	CASSQGLAWHNEQFF
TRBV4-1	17	CASSQEGQGALAYEQYF
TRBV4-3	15	CASSNRDSALYGYTF
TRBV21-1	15	CASSRGTRKWETQYF
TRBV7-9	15	CASSLGKTVGYGYTF
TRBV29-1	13	CSVEYGDNQPQHF
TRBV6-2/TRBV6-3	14	CASSWSESSYEQYF
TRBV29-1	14	CSAGGRNTYNEQFF
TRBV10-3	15	CATSIQGTNKQPQHF
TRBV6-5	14	CASSNDRVGETQYF
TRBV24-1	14	CATSDRDKSYEQYF
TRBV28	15	CASSSGQAPGYEQYF
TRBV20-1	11	CSARTGHGYTF
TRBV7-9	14	CAGGGAGEDYGYTF
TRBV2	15	CASSLVPTLNTEAFF
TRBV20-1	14	CSARDPVEVYTQYF
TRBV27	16	CASSLEYRTGTDTQYF
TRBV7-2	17	CASSPGGTSGGEETQYF
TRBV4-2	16	CASSQERRLGGETQYF
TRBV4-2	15	CASSHDRSGYNEQFF
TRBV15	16	CATSRENVAGRETQYF
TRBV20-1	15	CSASYSGGAYNEQFF
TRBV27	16	CASSLYPGLPSYEQYF
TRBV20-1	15	CSARESLARDAPLHF
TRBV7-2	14	CASSRNGAQETQYF
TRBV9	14	CASSVGSPDNEQFF
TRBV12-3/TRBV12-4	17	CASRPRTSGSYYNEQFF
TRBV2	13	CASSEEQVDGYTF
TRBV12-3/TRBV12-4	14	CASSPYRGSYGYTF
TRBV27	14	CAAGSGGHQETQYF
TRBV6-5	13	CASRPRTTGGYTF
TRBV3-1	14	CASSPSGGYHEQYF
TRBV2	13	CASSPNRVREQFF
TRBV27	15	CASSPLTDLIDEQFF
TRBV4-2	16	CASSQDRSGGASEQFF
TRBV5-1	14	CASSLALGLDEQFF
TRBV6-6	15	CASRKWPQANYGYTF
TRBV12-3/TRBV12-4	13	CASSPYPQETQYF
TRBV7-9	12	CASSFQNMGYTF
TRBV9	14	CASSTSGGNNEQFF
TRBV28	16	CASNPPSQVYQETQYF
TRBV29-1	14	CSVRDRGFDNEQFF
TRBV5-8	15	CASSLGRQSTDTQYF
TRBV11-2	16	CASSSTSTGGLYGYTF
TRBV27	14	CASTWTGMNTEAFF
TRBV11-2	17	CASSLEQLGQPNEKLFF